This is a list of T cell receptor beta chains from one sample in a study of neurological immune-mediated disorders. MiXCR, applied by TCRdb to the 5' RACE reads, yields one record per CDR3 protein. This table has approximately 59,000 distinct CDR3 sequences, roughly 5% appearing once. The sample consisted of PBMCs. The origin of the receptors is a human donor with multiple sclerosis. The donor label of this sample is uncertain. CDR3s include the opening cysteine and the closing phenylalanine or tryptophan. The D gene is left open where the match is weak. Some rows mark clone size as missing; the rest say once, few, many or name a class of expanded clone.

many	-	TRBV3-1	TRBJ1-2	CASSQRRFYGYTF	TGTGCCAGCAGTCAAAGACGGTTCTATGGCTACACCTTC
many	-	TRBV3-1	TRBJ1-1	CASSLSNTEAFF	TGTGCCAGCAGCCTTTCGAACACTGAAGCTTTCTTT
many	TRBD1	TRBV20-1	TRBJ2-7	CSAWGGDRGFYEQYF	TGCAGTGCTTGGGGGGGGGACAGGGGTTTCTACGAGCAGTACTTC
many	-	TRBV5-1	TRBJ1-5	CASSLDGGNQPQHF	TGCGCCAGCAGCTTGGACGGGGGCAATCAGCCCCAGCATTTT
many	-	TRBV5-1	TRBJ1-2	CASRPSGDTYGYTF	TGCGCCAGCAGACCCTCCGGAGATACCTATGGCTACACCTTC
many	-	TRBV5-1	TRBJ2-3	CASSLESGPTDTQYF	TGCGCCAGCAGCTTGGAATCGGGGCCCACGGATACGCAGTATTTT
many	-	TRBV20-1	TRBJ2-6	CSARDHGGTGANVLTF	TGCAGTGCTAGAGATCATGGGGGCACTGGGGCCAACGTCCTGACTTTC
many	-	TRBV7-2	TRBJ2-3	CASWGLLTDTQYF	TGTGCCAGCTGGGGACTTCTCACAGATACGCAGTATTTT
many	TRBD1	TRBV7-9	TRBJ1-2	CASSQRDRGGYGYTF	TGTGCCAGCAGCCAACGGGACAGGGGGGGATATGGCTACACCTTC
many	-	TRBV11-1	TRBJ1-1	CASSLVPGLNEAFF	TGTGCCAGCAGCTTAGTACCCGGGTTAAATGAAGCTTTCTTT
many	-	TRBV9	TRBJ1-2	CASSGYSTSNYGYTF	TGTGCCAGCAGCGGGTACAGCACCTCTAACTATGGCTACACCTTC
many	TRBD2	TRBV7-8	TRBJ2-3	CASSFKSGGAVNTQYF	TGTGCCAGCAGCTTTAAGAGCGGGGGGGCCGTCAATACGCAGTATTTT
many	-	TRBV5-1	TRBJ2-5	CASSFTLQETQYF	TGCGCCAGCAGCTTTACGTTACAAGAGACCCAGTACTTC
many	-	TRBV7-9	TRBJ1-2	CASGQSNYGYTF	TGTGCCAGTGGACAGAGCAACTATGGCTACACCTTC
many	-	TRBV9	TRBJ1-6	CASSVGANRASPLHF	TGTGCCAGCAGCGTAGGAGCGAACAGGGCTTCACCCCTCCACTTT
many	-	TRBV3-1	TRBJ2-7	CASSQGFASEQYF	TGTGCCAGCAGCCAAGGGTTCGCGAGCGAGCAGTACTTC
many	-	TRBV20-1	TRBJ2-7	CSAPTAGYEQYF	TGCAGTGCTCCAACCGCAGGTTACGAGCAGTACTTC
many	TRBD1	TRBV12-3/TRBV12-4	TRBJ1-6	CASSPSGQGRSPLHF	TGTGCCAGCAGTCCCTCGGGACAGGGTAGGTCACCCCTCCACTTT
-	TRBD1	TRBV27	TRBJ2-7	CASSPRTGSYEQYF	TGTGCCAGTAGTCCGAGGACAGGGTCCTACGAGCAGTACTTC
few	-	TRBV6-5	TRBJ2-1	CASMPGAGEQFF	TGTGCCAGCATGCCGGGGGCGGGAGAGCAGTTCTTC
many	TRBD1	TRBV20-1	TRBJ2-7	CSARGDRLYEQYF	TGCAGTGCTAGAGGGGACAGACTCTACGAGCAGTACTTC
many	-	TRBV5-1	TRBJ2-1	CASSLQVQEDEQFF	TGCGCCAGCAGCTTACAGGTCCAGGAGGATGAGCAGTTCTTC
few	TRBD2	TRBV6-5	TRBJ2-5	CASSAGGETQYF	TGTGCCAGCAGTGCGGGGGGGGAGACCCAGTACTTC
many	TRBD1	TRBV7-2	TRBJ2-7	CASSRTGFHEQYF	TGTGCCAGCAGCAGGACAGGGTTCCACGAGCAGTACTTC
many	TRBD1	TRBV5-1	TRBJ2-3	CASSPGQGNSDTQYF	TGCGCCAGCAGCCCGGGACAGGGGAACTCTGATACGCAGTATTTT
many	TRBD2	TRBV5-6	TRBJ2-1	CASSPPGGYNEQFF	TGTGCCAGCAGCCCGCCGGGGGGCTACAATGAGCAGTTCTTC
many	-	TRBV3-1	TRBJ1-1	CASSQDTGGGAFF	TGTGCCAGCAGCCAAGACACTGGCGGGGGAGCTTTCTTT
many	TRBD1	TRBV20-1	TRBJ1-5	CSARRTGEAQPQHF	TGCAGTGCTAGGCGGACAGGGGAGGCTCAGCCCCAGCATTTT
many	-	TRBV27	TRBJ2-5	CASSFNDVAETQYF	TGTGCCAGCAGTTTTAACGATGTTGCGGAGACCCAGTACTTC
many	-	TRBV18	TRBJ2-7	CASSNSQNEQYF	TGTGCCAGCTCAAACTCCCAAAACGAGCAGTACTTC
many	TRBD1	TRBV5-1	TRBJ1-1	CASSPSGRGLAITEAFF	TGCGCCAGCAGCCCGTCGGGCAGGGGGTTAGCAATCACTGAAGCTTTCTTT
many	-	TRBV6-2/TRBV6-3	TRBJ2-7	CASSYSHDRLVHEQYF	TGTGCCAGCAGTTACTCCCACGACAGGCTGGTCCACGAGCAGTACTTC
few	TRBD1	TRBV7-2	TRBJ1-1	CASSLSATGGREAFF	TGTGCCAGCAGCTTATCTGCGACAGGGGGCAGAGAAGCTTTCTTT
many	-	TRBV20-1	TRBJ2-3	CSARDLHGSGTDTQYF	TGCAGTGCTAGAGATCTCCACGGGTCTGGCACAGATACGCAGTATTTT
many	TRBD2	TRBV10-3	TRBJ2-3	CAIRPSGETDTQYF	TGTGCCATCAGACCTAGCGGGGAGACAGATACGCAGTATTTT
many	TRBD1	TRBV20-1	TRBJ1-1	CSAGNRGKAFF	TGCAGTGCTGGAAACAGGGGAAAAGCTTTCTTT